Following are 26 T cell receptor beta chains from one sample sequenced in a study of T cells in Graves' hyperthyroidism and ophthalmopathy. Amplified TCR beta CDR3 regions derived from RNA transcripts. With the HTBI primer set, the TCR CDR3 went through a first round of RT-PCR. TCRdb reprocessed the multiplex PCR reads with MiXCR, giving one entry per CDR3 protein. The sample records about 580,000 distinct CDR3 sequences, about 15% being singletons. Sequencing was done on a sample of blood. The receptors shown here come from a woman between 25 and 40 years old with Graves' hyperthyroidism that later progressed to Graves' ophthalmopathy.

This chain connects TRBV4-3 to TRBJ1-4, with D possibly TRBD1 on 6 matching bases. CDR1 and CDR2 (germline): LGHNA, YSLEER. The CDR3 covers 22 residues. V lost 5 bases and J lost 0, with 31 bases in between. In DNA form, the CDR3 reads TGCGCCAGCAGCTCGAAACAGGGTTGGTATGACCACGGAGTTGCAACTAATGAAAAACTGTTTTTT. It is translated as CASSSKQGWYDHGVATNEKLFF.

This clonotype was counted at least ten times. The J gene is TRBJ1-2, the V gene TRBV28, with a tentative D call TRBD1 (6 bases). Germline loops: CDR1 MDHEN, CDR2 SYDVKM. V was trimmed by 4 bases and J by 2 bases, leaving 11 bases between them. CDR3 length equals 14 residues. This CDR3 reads CASSSPGQNYGYTF. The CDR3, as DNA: TGTGCCAGCAGTTCCCCCGGACAGAACTATGGCTACACCTTC.

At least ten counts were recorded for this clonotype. The CDR3 sequence is CASTDSQWETQYF. CDR3 DNA sequence: TGTGCCAGCACGGACAGTCAGTGGGAGACCCAGTACTTC. The chain couples TRBV28 to TRBJ2-5; D might be TRBD1 (6 bases). Trimming stripped 7 bases from V and 5 bases from J, with 14 bases between. CDR1 and CDR2 from the germline V gene are MDHEN and SYDVKM. The CDR3 contains 13 residues.

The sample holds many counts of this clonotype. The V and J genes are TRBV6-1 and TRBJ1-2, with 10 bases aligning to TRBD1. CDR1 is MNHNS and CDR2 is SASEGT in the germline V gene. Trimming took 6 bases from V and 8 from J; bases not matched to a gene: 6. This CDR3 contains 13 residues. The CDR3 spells CASSGGTGEGYTF. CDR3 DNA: TGTGCCAGCAGCGGAGGGACAGGGGAAGGCTACACCTTC.

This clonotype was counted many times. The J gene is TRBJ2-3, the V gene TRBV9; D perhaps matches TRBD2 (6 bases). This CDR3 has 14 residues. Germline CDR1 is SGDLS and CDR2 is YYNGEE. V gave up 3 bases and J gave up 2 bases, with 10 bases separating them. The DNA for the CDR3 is TGTGCCAGCAGCGGGGACTTCTCCACAGATACGCAGTATTTT. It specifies CASSGDFSTDTQYF. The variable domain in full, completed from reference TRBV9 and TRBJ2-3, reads DSGVTQTPKHLITATGQRVTLRCSPRSGDLSVYWYQQSLDQGLQFLIQYYNGEERAKGNILERFSAQQFPDLHSELNLSSLELGDSALYFCASSGDFSTDTQYFGPGTRLTVL.

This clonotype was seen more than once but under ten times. CDR3 protein: CSATTSGRGFYNEQFF. CDR3 DNA: TGCAGCGCCACGACTAGCGGGAGAGGCTTTTACAATGAGCAGTTCTTC. The chain couples TRBV29-1 to TRBJ2-1, with 12 bases identical to TRBD2. J was trimmed by 4 bases and V by 7 bases; bases with no gene match: 11. The CDR3 loop spans 16 amino acids. Per the germline V gene, CDR1 is SQVTM and CDR2 is ANQGSEA.

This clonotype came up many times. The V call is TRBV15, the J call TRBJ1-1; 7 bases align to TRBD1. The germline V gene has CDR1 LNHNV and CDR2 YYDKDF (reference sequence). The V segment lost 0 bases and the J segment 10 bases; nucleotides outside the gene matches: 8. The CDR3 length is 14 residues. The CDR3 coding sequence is TGTGCCACCAGCAGAGACCGCGAGGGGGCTGGAGCTTTCTTT. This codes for CATSRDREGAGAFF.

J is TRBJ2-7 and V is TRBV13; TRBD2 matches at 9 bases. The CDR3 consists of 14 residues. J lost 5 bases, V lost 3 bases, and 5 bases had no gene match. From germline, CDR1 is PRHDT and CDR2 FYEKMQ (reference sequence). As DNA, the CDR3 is TGTGCCAGCAGCTTTAGCGGGAGTTCCGACGAGCAGTACTTC. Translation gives CASSFSGSSDEQYF.

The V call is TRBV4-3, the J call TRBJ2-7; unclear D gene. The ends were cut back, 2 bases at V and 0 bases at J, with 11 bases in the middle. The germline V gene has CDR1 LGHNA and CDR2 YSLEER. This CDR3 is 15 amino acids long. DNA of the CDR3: TGCGCCAGCAGCCAATATCGGTCCAGCTCCTACGAGCAGTACTTC. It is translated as CASSQYRSSSYEQYF.

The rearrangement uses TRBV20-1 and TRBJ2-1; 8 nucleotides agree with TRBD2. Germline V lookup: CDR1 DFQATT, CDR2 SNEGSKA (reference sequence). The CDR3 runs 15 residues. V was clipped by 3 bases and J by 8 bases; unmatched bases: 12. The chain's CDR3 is CSASKGLGVFDEQFF. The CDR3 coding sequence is TGCAGTGCTAGTAAGGGACTAGGGGTTTTCGATGAGCAGTTCTTC.

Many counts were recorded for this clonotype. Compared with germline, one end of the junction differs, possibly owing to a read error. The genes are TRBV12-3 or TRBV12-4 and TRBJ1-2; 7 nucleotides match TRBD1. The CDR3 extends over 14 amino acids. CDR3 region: CASSLAGGAYGYTF. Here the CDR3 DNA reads TGTGCCAGCAGTCTAGCAGGGGGTGCCTATGGCTACACCTTC.

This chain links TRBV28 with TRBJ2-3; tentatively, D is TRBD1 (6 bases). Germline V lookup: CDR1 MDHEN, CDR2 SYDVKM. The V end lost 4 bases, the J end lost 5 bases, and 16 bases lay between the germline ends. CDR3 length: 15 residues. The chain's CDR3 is CASSSPSLGGDTQYF. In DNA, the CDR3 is TGTGCCAGCAGTTCCCCTTCTTTAGGGGGAGATACGCAGTATTTT.

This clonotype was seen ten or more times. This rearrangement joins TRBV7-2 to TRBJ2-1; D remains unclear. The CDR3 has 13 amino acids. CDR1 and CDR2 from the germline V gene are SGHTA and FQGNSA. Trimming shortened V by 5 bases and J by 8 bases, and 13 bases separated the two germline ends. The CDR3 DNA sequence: TGTGCCAGCAGCGATGTAGTAGGCTATGAGCAGTTCTTC. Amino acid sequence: CASSDVVGYEQFF.

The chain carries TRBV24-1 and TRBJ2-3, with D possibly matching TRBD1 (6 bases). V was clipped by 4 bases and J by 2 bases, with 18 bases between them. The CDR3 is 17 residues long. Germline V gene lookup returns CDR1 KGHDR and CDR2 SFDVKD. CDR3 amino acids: CATSDSMTGQTTDTQYF. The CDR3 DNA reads TGTGCCACCAGTGACTCCATGACAGGCCAGACCACAGATACGCAGTATTTT.

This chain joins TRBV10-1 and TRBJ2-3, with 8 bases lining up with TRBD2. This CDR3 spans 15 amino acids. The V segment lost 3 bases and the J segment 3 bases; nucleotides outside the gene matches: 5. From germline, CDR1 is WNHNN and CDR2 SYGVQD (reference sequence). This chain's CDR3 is CASSDSGGSTDTQYF. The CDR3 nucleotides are TGCGCCAGCAGTGACTCGGGGGGGAGTACAGATACGCAGTATTTT.

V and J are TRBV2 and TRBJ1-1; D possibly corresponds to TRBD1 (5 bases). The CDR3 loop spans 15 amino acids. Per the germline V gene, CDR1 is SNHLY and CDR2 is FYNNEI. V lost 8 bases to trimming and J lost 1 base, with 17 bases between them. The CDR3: CASDVMGQGNTEAFF. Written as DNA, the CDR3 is TGTGCCAGCGATGTCATGGGGCAGGGGAACACTGAAGCTTTCTTT.

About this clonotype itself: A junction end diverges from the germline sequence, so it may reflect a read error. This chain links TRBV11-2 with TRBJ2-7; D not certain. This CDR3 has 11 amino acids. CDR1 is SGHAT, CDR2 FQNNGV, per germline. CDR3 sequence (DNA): TGTGCCAGCAGTCGATTTTACGAGCAGTGCTTC. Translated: CASSRFYEQCF.

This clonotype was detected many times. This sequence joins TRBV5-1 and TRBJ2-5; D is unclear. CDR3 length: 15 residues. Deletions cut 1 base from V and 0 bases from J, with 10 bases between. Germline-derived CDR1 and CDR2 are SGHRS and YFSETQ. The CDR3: CASSLIPPYQETQYF. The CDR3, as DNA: TGCGCCAGCAGCTTGATACCGCCGTACCAAGAGACCCAGTACTTC.

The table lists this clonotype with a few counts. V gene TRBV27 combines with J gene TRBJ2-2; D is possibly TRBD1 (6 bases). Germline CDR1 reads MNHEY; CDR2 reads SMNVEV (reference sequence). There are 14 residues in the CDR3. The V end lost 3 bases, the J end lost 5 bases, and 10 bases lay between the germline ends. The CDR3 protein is CASSLGAPTGELFF. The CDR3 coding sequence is TGTGCCAGCAGTTTGGGGGCACCAACCGGGGAGCTGTTTTTT.

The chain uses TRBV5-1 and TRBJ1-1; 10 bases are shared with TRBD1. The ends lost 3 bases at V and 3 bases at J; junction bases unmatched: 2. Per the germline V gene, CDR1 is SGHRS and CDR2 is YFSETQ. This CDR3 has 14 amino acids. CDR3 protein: CASSWDRGDTEAFF. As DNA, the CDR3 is TGCGCCAGCAGCTGGGACAGGGGTGACACTGAAGCTTTCTTT. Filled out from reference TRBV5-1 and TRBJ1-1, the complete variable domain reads KAGVTQTPRYLIKTRGQQVTLSCSPISGHRSVSWYQQTPGQGLQFLFEYFSETQRNKGNFPGRFSGRQFSNSRSEMNVSTLELGDSALYLCASSWDRGDTEAFFGQGTRLTVV.

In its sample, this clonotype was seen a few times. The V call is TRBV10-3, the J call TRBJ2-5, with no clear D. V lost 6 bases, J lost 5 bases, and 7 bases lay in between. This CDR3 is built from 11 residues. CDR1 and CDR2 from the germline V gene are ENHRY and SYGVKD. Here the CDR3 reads CAIRDGETQYF. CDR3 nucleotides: TGTGCCATCAGGGATGGGGAGACCCAGTACTTC.

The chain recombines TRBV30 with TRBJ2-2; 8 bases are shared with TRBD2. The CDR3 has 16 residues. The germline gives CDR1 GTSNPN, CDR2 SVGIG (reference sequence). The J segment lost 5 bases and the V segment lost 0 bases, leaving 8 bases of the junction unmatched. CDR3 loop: CAWSVKRAGGTGELFF. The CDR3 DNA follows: TGTGCCTGGAGTGTAAAGAGGGCGGGAGGAACCGGGGAGCTGTTTTTT.

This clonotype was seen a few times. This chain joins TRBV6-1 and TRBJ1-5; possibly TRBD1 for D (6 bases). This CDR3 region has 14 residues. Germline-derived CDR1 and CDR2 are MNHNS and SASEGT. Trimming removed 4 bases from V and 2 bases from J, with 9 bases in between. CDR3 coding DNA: TGTGCCAGCAGTGGCAGGGGAGGCAATCAGCCCCAGCATTTT. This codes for CASSGRGGNQPQHF.

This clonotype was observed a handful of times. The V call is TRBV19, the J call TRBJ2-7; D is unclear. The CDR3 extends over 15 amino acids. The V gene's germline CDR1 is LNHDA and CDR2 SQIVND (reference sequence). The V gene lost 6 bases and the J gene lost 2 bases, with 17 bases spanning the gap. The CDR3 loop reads CASRRSVLGAYEQYF. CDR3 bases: TGTGCCAGTAGAAGATCGGTTTTGGGTGCCTACGAGCAGTACTTC.

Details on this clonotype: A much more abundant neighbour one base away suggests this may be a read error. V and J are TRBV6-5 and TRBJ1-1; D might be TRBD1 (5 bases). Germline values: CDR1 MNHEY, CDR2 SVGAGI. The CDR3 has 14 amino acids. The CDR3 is CVSSYGQGLTEAFF. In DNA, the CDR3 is TGTGTCAGCAGTTACGGTCAGGGACTCACTGAAGCTTTCTTT.

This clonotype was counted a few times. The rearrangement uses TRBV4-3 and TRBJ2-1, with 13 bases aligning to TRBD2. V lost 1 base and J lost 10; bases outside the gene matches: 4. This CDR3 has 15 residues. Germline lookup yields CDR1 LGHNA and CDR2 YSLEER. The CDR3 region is CASSQAGLAGEEQFF. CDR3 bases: TGCGCCAGCAGCCAAGCCGGACTAGCGGGAGAAGAGCAGTTCTTC.